The 22 T cell receptor beta chains below all came from one sample that was sequenced in a study of T cells in Graves' hyperthyroidism and ophthalmopathy. RNA transcripts were the template for amplifying TCR beta CDR3 regions. Initially, a first-round RT-PCR of the TCR CDR3 employed the HTBI primer set. TCRdb re-called the multiplex PCR reads through MiXCR, storing one row per CDR3 protein. Among approximately 610,000 distinct CDR3 sequences listed, roughly 15% were seen once. The sample taken for sequencing was blood. The receptors originated from a woman in her thirties or forties with Graves' ophthalmopathy.

This clonotype was seen many times. The chain has TRBV11-2 and TRBJ1-5; D is unresolved. Germline V gives CDR1 SGHAT, CDR2 FQNNGV. The V gene lost 0 bases and the J gene lost 6 bases, with 6 bases spanning the gap. The CDR3 totals 13 residues. The CDR3 protein is CASSLDMGQPQHF. The DNA of the CDR3 is TGTGCCAGCAGCTTAGATATGGGTCAGCCCCAGCATTTT.

Ten or more counts support this clonotype. This sequence joins TRBV6-5 and TRBJ1-1; D gene ambiguous. There are 16 residues in the CDR3. Trimming shortened V by 2 bases and J by 0 bases, and 13 bases separated the two germline ends. Germline V gene sequence: CDR1 MNHEY, CDR2 SVGAGI. The CDR3 sequence: CASSYHPGGMNTEAFF. CDR3 sequence (DNA): TGTGCCAGCAGTTACCACCCGGGCGGCATGAACACTGAAGCTTTCTTT.

V is TRBV6-2 or TRBV6-3 and J is TRBJ2-1; 9 nucleotides agree with TRBD2. Germline CDR1 and CDR2: MNHEY and SVGEGT. This CDR3 contains 20 residues. The V segment lost 5 bases and the J segment 0 bases; nucleotides outside the gene matches: 17. DNA of the CDR3: TGTGCCAGCAGTCCCCGACTTAGGACTAGCGAACACAGCTCCTACAATGAGCAGTTCTTC. This sequence encodes CASSPRLRTSEHSSYNEQFF.

J is TRBJ2-2 and V is TRBV11-1; D unclear. Germline-derived CDR1 and CDR2 are SGHAT and FQDESV (reference sequence). The CDR3 totals 15 residues. The V end lost 3 bases, the J end lost 1 base, and 9 bases lay between the germline ends. DNA of the CDR3: TGTGCCAGCAGCTTTTTCCCAGGGAACACCGGGGAGCTGTTTTTT. It translates to CASSFFPGNTGELFF.

The rearrangement uses TRBV6-1 and TRBJ1-3; TRBD1 is a possible D gene (5 bases). V shed 4 bases and J shed 0 bases, with 13 bases lying between them. The germline CDR1 and CDR2 sequences are MNHNS and SASEGT. The length of the CDR3 is 16 residues. The CDR3 loop reads CASSGVGGTSGNTIYF. As DNA, the CDR3 is TGTGCCAGCAGTGGCGTTGGTGGGACCTCTGGAAACACCATATATTTT.

This clonotype was observed a handful of times. The V and J genes are TRBV5-1 and TRBJ2-5; D not certain. The CDR3 sequence is 13 residues long. The V end lost 4 bases, the J end lost 6 bases, and 13 bases lay between the germline ends. CDR1 and CDR2 (germline): SGHRS, YFSETQ. CDR3 amino acids: CASSASDLKTQYF. The CDR3 coding sequence is TGCGCCAGCAGCGCATCCGATCTGAAGACCCAGTACTTC.

Many counts were recorded for this clonotype. This chain links TRBV20-1 with TRBJ2-5; D is perhaps TRBD1 or TRBD2 (5 bases each). CDR3 length: 13 amino acids. V was shortened by 3 bases and J by 5 bases, with 13 bases between the two germline ends. Germline assignment: CDR1 DFQATT and CDR2 SNEGSKA (reference sequence). The DNA for the CDR3 is TGCAGTGCTAGTGAGGGGATTAAGGAGACCCAGTACTTC. Amino acid sequence: CSASEGIKETQYF.

A few counts support this clonotype. This chain uses TRBV4-2 with TRBJ1-1; D is undetermined. Germline V gives CDR1 LGHNA, CDR2 YNFKEQ. Trimming stripped 0 bases from V and 7 bases from J, with 12 bases between. The CDR3 length is 14 residues. This chain's CDR3 is CASSQDPMGVEAFF. The DNA of the CDR3 is TGTGCCAGCAGCCAAGATCCCATGGGCGTTGAAGCTTTCTTT.

This clonotype was picked up many times. V and J are TRBV2 and TRBJ1-5, with a tentative D call TRBD1 (5 bases). Trimming removed 8 bases at V and 7 bases at J, with 15 bases between. The germline V gene encodes CDR1 SNHLY and CDR2 FYNNEI. The CDR3 sequence is 13 residues long. CDR3 loop: CASVRGTRQPQHF. The CDR3 bases are TGTGCCAGCGTCCGAGGGACCCGGCAGCCCCAGCATTTT.

The chain joins TRBV28 to TRBJ2-7; 7 positions agree with TRBD1. The CDR3 contains 14 residues. The germline V gene encodes CDR1 MDHEN and CDR2 SYDVKM. J lost 5 bases, V lost 7 bases, and 11 bases had no gene match. The CDR3 here is CASKPRDRANEQYF. As DNA, the CDR3 is TGTGCCAGCAAACCCCGAGACAGGGCCAACGAGCAGTACTTC. Looking up the rest from reference TRBV28 and TRBJ2-7 gives the full variable domain: DVKVTQSSRYLVKRTGEKVFLECVQDMDHENMFWYRQDPGLGLRLIYFSYDVKMKEKGDIPEGYSVSREKKERFSLILESASTNQTSMYLCASKPRDRANEQYFGPGTRLTVT.

This clonotype was recorded at least ten times. The chain uses TRBV30 and TRBJ2-4, with D perhaps matching TRBD2 (6 bases). CDR3 length: 15 amino acids. Germline loops: CDR1 GTSNPN, CDR2 SVGIG (reference sequence). V lost 5 bases and J 8 bases, leaving 22 bases between the germline ends. CDR3: CAWGLMEGASDIQYF. CDR3 nucleotides: TGTGCCTGGGGATTGATGGAGGGAGCATCAGACATTCAGTACTTC.

This clonotype has only a few counts. CDR3 residues: CASSLSGDQPQHF. In nucleotides, the CDR3 is TGTGCCAGCAGCTTATCCGGGGATCAGCCCCAGCATTTT. V gene TRBV7-9 combines with J gene TRBJ1-5; D is undetermined. The CDR3 length is 13 residues. Trimming cost V 2 bases and J 5 bases, with 7 bases left between them. Germline values: CDR1 SEHNR, CDR2 FQNEAQ (reference sequence). The full variable domain, its missing parts supplied by reference TRBV7-9 and TRBJ1-5, is DTGVSQNPRHKITKRGQNVTFRCDPISEHNRLYWYRQTLGQGPEFLTYFQNEAQLEKSRLLSDRFSAERPKGSFSTLEIQRTEQGDSAMYLCASSLSGDQPQHFGDGTRLSIL.

A remark on this clonotype: Just one base apart from a much larger clone, this may be a read error. The V call is TRBV7-2, the J call TRBJ2-5; D may match TRBD1 or TRBD2 (5 bases each). The germline V and J ends were trimmed by 5 bases and 4 bases, with 11 bases remaining between them. Germline V CDR1 and CDR2: SGHTA, FQGNSA. There are 13 residues in the CDR3. In nucleotides, the CDR3 is TGTGCCAGCAGCCCGGGACCGACAGAGACCCAGTACTTC. This translates into CASSPGPTETQYF.

In the case of this clonotype: A clone one base away is much larger, so this may be a read error. The chain carries TRBV7-3 and TRBJ2-1; TRBD1 aligns across 9 bases. CDR3 size: 15 residues. V shed 4 bases and J 6 bases; nucleotides not matched to a gene: 7. Germline values: CDR1 SGHTA, CDR2 FQGTGA. The chain's CDR3 is CASSSNLGQGNEQFF. The CDR3 coding sequence is TGTGCCAGCAGCTCAAATCTGGGACAGGGCAATGAGCAGTTCTTC.

To note about this clonotype: A much larger clonotype is one base distant, so this may be a read error. The chain is built from TRBV11-2 and TRBJ2-5; tentatively, D is TRBD2 (5 bases). Germline V CDR1 and CDR2: SGHAT, FQNNGV. Trimming took off 1 base at V and 3 bases at J, with 9 bases between the two ends. The CDR3 is 14 residues long. CDR3 coding DNA: TGTGCCAGCAGCTTAGCACTAGATGAAGAGACCCAGTACTTC. It is translated as CASSLALDEETQYF. The full variable domain, with the rest looked up from reference TRBV11-2 and TRBJ2-5, is EAGVAQSPRYKIIEKRQSVAFWCNPISGHATLYWYQQILGQGPKLLIQFQNNGVVDDSQLPKDRFSAERLKGVDSTLKIQPAKLEDSAVYLCASSLALDEETQYFGPGTRLLVL.

This clonotype appeared many times. This rearrangement joins TRBV28 to TRBJ2-5; TRBD1 might be the D (6 bases). CDR3 length equals 20 residues. The V end was cut by 5 bases, the J end by 0 bases, with 28 bases between. CDR1 and CDR2 from the germline V gene are MDHEN and SYDVKM. CDR3 loop: CASSPTTGKRGMWYQETQYF. Here the CDR3 DNA reads TGTGCCAGCAGTCCAACTACAGGGAAAAGAGGGATGTGGTACCAAGAGACCCAGTACTTC.

Ten or more counts support this clonotype. The rearrangement links TRBV6-5 to TRBJ2-7, with 7 bases matching TRBD1. Germline V gene lookup returns CDR1 MNHEY and CDR2 SVGAGI. The length of the CDR3 is 14 residues. V gave up 2 bases and J gave up 2 bases; unmatched junction bases: 3. CDR3 sequence: CASSYRGGPYEQYF. The CDR3 coding sequence is TGTGCCAGCAGTTACCGAGGGGGCCCCTACGAGCAGTACTTC.

In its sample, this clonotype was seen many times. V and J are TRBV7-8 and TRBJ1-2, with a tentative D call TRBD1 (6 bases). Germline V CDR1 and CDR2: SGHVS, FQNEAQ. The CDR3 sequence is 14 residues long. V lost 5 bases and J lost 4, with 14 bases in between. CDR3 protein: CASSRADRFYGYTF. CDR3 DNA sequence: TGTGCCAGCAGCCGTGCCGACAGGTTCTATGGCTACACCTTC. Complete variable domain (other parts from reference TRBV7-8 and TRBJ1-2): GAGVSQSPRYKVAKRGQDVALRCDPISGHVSLFWYQQALGQGPEFLTYFQNEAQLDKSGLPSDRFFAERPEGSVSTLKIQRTQQEDSAVYLCASSRADRFYGYTFGSGTRLTVV.

This clonotype is a singleton in its sample. This chain joins TRBV28 and TRBJ2-5, with 14 bases lining up with TRBD2. The V and J ends lost 7 bases and 5 bases, in that order; junction bases with no gene match: 9. CDR3 length: 16 residues. In germline, CDR1 is MDHEN, CDR2 SYDVKM. DNA for the CDR3: TGTGCCAGCACCCCCGGACTAGCGGGAGGCGGGGAGACCCAGTACTTC. Residues: CASTPGLAGGGETQYF.

Many counts were recorded for this clonotype. J is TRBJ2-6 and V is TRBV12-3 or TRBV12-4; D remains unclear. CDR3 size: 15 residues. The germline V and J ends were trimmed by 8 bases and 0 bases, with 11 bases remaining between them. DNA of the CDR3: TGTGCCAGCCGTCTGGTTCTCTCTGGGGCCAACGTCCTGACTTTC. Translated: CASRLVLSGANVLTF.

Turning to this clonotype: A much larger clone differs by one base, so this may be a read error. The CDR3 DNA sequence: TGCAGCGTTGAAGAAGGGGGAGACGAGCAGTGCTTC. It translates to CSVEEGGDEQCF. This rearrangement joins TRBV29-1 to TRBJ2-7; a possible D gene is TRBD1 (6 bases). The CDR3 is 12 residues long. Per the germline V gene, CDR1 is SQVTM and CDR2 is ANQGSEA.

This clonotype was seen at least ten times. In DNA, the CDR3 is TGTGCCAGCAGGGGACGGACCTCTGGAAACACCATATATTTT. It yields the protein CASRGRTSGNTIYF. V is TRBV28 and J is TRBJ1-3, with D possibly being TRBD1 (5 bases). The V gene's germline CDR1 is MDHEN and CDR2 SYDVKM. The V end was cut by 6 bases, the J end by 0 bases, with 9 bases between. CDR3 length: 14 residues.